What follows is one TCR beta chain and its context. The sample is drawn from a study of CD8 T cells in Susac syndrome. V dropped 6 bases and J dropped 9 bases, with 14 bases sitting between them. Germline values: CDR1 SNHLY, CDR2 FYNNEI. This CDR3 comprises 13 residues. High-throughput TCR beta sequencing covered peripheral CD8+ and CD4+ T cells. The individuals used as controls were healthy donors who had been matched for both age and sex. In contrast to the negatively isolated CD8+ and CD4+ T cells, TEMRA cells were FACS-enriched. With random hexamers, about 0.45 to 1 ug RNA was reverse transcribed. An immunoSEQ multiplex PCR generated amplified TCR beta CDR3 products spanning 54 Vbeta and 13 Jbeta. TCRdb itself ran the immunoSEQ multiplex PCR reads through MiXCR, one entry per CDR3 protein. The sample has 150,000 to 200,000 distinct CDR3 sequences; about 95% are singletons.

The chain couples TRBV2 to TRBJ1-4, with D possibly TRBD1 on 5 matching bases. The sample taken for sequencing was CD4+ T cells from PBMCs. The clonotype originates from a human donor in good health. The DNA of the CDR3 is TGTGCCAGCAGGAGCAGGGAAGGTCAAAAACTGTTTTTT. Translated, it gives CASRSREGQKLFF.